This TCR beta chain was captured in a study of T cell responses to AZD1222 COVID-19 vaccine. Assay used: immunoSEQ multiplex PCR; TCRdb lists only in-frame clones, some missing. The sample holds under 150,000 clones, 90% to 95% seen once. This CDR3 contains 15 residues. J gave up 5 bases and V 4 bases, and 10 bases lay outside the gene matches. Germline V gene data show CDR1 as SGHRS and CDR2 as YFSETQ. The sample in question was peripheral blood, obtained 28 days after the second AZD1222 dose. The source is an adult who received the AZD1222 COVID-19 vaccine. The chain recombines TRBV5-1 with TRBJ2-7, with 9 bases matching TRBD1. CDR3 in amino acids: CASSPSDRGGDEQYF. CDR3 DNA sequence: TGCGCCAGCAGCCCGAGCGACAGGGGGGGCGACGAGCAGTACTTC.